Listed below are T cell receptor beta chains from one sample, sequenced in a study of T cell repertoires in cytomegalovirus infection. TCRdb fed the reads into MiXCR, producing one record per CDR3 protein. The sample yields some 440,000 distinct CDR3 sequences, roughly a third seen once. Sequencing input: PBMCs. Every receptor here comes from a human donor in good health (CMV status not recorded). Some clones in this sample may be carry-over from other donors' samples. Both conserved end residues are part of each CDR3. The D gene is left open where the match is weak. Clone size is shown for a subset of rows, as once, few, many or a class of expanded clone.

TRBV6-5	.	.	TRBJ2-3	TGTGCCAGCAGTTGGACCACGGGCGGGGTCGATACGCAGTATTTT	CASSWTTGGVDTQYF
TRBV11-3	.	once	TRBJ2-1	TGTGCCAGCAGCTTAGACCCGGGGCGGGGCAATGAGCAGTTCTTC	CASSLDPGRGNEQFF
TRBV6-1	.	.	TRBJ2-3	TGTGCCAGTCCTGTGGGGCGGGTCTTGGATACGCAGTATTTT	CASPVGRVLDTQYF
TRBV5-8	.	.	TRBJ2-6	TGTGCCAGCAGCTTGGTTGCGGGGAACTCTGGGGCCAACGTCCTGACTTTC	CASSLVAGNSGANVLTF
TRBV20-1	.	few	TRBJ2-1	TGCAGTGCTAGAGATGCGCCTGGGTCCGGCGATCCCTTC	CSARDAPGSGDPF
TRBV19	.	.	TRBJ2-2	TGTGCCAGTAGCCAAGGGGGGTCACACACCGGGGAGCTGTTTTTT	CASSQGGSHTGELFF
TRBV5-1	.	.	TRBJ1-1	TGCGCCAGCAGCTTGGAGTCGGGTACCTGGGCGTCTGAAGCTTTCTTT	CASSLESGTWASEAFF
TRBV4-2	.	.	TRBJ1-4	TGTGCCAGCAGCCAGGACACCTTAAATGAAAAACTGTTTTTT	CASSQDTLNEKLFF
TRBV27	TRBD1	.	TRBJ1-2	TGTGCCAGCAGTCGTACAGGGGGCGGCTATGGCTACACCTTC	CASSRTGGGYGYTF
TRBV6-1	TRBD1	.	TRBJ2-7	TGTGCCAGCAGTGGCTCCGGGACAGGGTTTGACGAGCAGTACTTC	CASSGSGTGFDEQYF
TRBV28	TRBD1	once	TRBJ1-4	TGTGCCAGCAGCGCTCCCGTGGGGGGCCGAGGGGGCGCGGAACTGTTTTTT	CASSAPVGGRGGAELFF
TRBV6-6	TRBD1	few	TRBJ1-1	TGTGCCAGCAGTTACCCGAGGACAGGGGGGAACACTGAAGCTTTCTTT	CASSYPRTGGNTEAFF
TRBV4-3	TRBD1	.	TRBJ2-6	TGCGCCAGCAGTCAGTCCACAGGGGCTGGGGCCAACGTCCTGACTTTC	CASSQSTGAGANVLTF
TRBV6-1	TRBD2	.	TRBJ2-1	TGTGCCAGCAGGACCGGGGCTAGCGGGGCTCACTCCTACAATGAGCAGTTCTTC	CASRTGASGAHSYNEQFF
TRBV27	TRBD1	.	TRBJ2-3	TGTGCCAGCAGCCCGACAGGGTTCGGTGAACTTCCCACAGATACGCAGTATTTT	CASSPTGFGELPTDTQYF
TRBV2	TRBD1	once	TRBJ2-6	TGTGCCAGCAGTGGGAAGAAACAGGGGTCTGGGGCCAACGTCCTGACTTTC	CASSGKKQGSGANVLTF
TRBV28	.	few	TRBJ1-1	TGTGCCAGCAGTTCTGGGGAACTAGAAGCTTTCTTT	CASSSGELEAFF
TRBV7-2	TRBD2	.	TRBJ2-1	TGTGCCAGCAGCTTAGTTGTAGCGGGGGGGAACAATGAGCAGTTCTTC	CASSLVVAGGNNEQFF
TRBV2	.	.	TRBJ2-2	TGTGCCAGCAGTGAAGCGGGCAGGGGGGGCGGGGAGCTGTTTTTT	CASSEAGRGGGELFF
TRBV20-1	.	.	TRBJ1-5	TGCAGTGCTGCATTATGGGGGGAGAGCAATCAGCCCCAGCATTTT	CSAALWGESNQPQHF
TRBV20-1	TRBD1	few	TRBJ2-1	TGCAGTGCCGGAGGACAGGGCCACAATGAGCAGTTCTTC	CSAGGQGHNEQFF
TRBV4-1	TRBD1	few	TRBJ1-1	TGCGCCAGCAGCCGGGGACAGGGGGCGATAACTGAAGCTTTCTTT	CASSRGQGAITEAFF
TRBV29-1	TRBD1	few	TRBJ1-1	TGCAGCGCCGACAGGGGGCAGACTGAAGCTTTCTTT	CSADRGQTEAFF
TRBV5-5	.	few	TRBJ1-5	TGTGCCAGCAGCCCCGGACTGATTAGCAATCAGCCCCAGCATTTT	CASSPGLISNQPQHF
TRBV7-2	.	many	TRBJ1-6	TGTGCCAGCAGCTTCATATTTAGGGGGGCCAACAATTCACCCCTCCACTTT	CASSFIFRGANNSPLHF
TRBV6-2/TRBV6-3	TRBD1	.	TRBJ2-3	TGTGCCAGCAGTCCCGGGACAGGGGGCACGAGCACAGATACGCAGTATTTT	CASSPGTGGTSTDTQYF
TRBV28	TRBD1	once	TRBJ2-6	TGTTCCAGCAGTTTAGGTAGGGGGCCGACATCCTCCCCTGGGGCCAACGTCCTGACTTTC	CSSSLGRGPTSSPGANVLTF
TRBV7-6	.	many	TRBJ1-1	TGTGCCAGCAGCTTAGGGTACAGCACTGAAGCTTTCTTT	CASSLGYSTEAFF
TRBV7-8	TRBD1	many	TRBJ1-5	TGTGCCAGCAGCTTAGATGGGACAGCCAATCAGCCCCAGCATTTT	CASSLDGTANQPQHF
TRBV4-3	.	few	TRBJ1-2	TGCGCCAGCAGCCAAGACCTGATTATCTCAGGCCCCGACTATGGCTACACCTTC	CASSQDLIISGPDYGYTF
TRBV7-2	TRBD2	many	TRBJ2-3	TGTGCCAGCAGTAATTTAGCGGGGGGAAAAGTGGGAGATACGCAGTATTTT	CASSNLAGGKVGDTQYF
TRBV29-1	.	.	TRBJ1-1	TGCAGCGGAACAGGGCGGACTGAAGCTTTCTTT	CSGTGRTEAFF
TRBV2	TRBD2	few	TRBJ2-1	TGTGCCAGCGGGCCCCAGCGGGGGGGCCGCAATGAGCAGTTCTTC	CASGPQRGGRNEQFF
TRBV18	.	.	TRBJ2-1	TGTGCCAGCTCACCCCTTGGGGGGAACAATGAGCAGTTCTTC	CASSPLGGNNEQFF
TRBV28	.	.	TRBJ2-7	TGTGCCAGCAGTTCCCCGTCCGTCTACGAGCAGTACTTC	CASSSPSVYEQYF
TRBV6-4	.	.	TRBJ2-3	TGTGCCAGCAGTGACTCGGTTCGGTCGGGGGCCCACCGCTTAGATACGCAGTATTTT	CASSDSVRSGAHRLDTQYF
TRBV12-3/TRBV12-4	.	.	TRBJ1-2	TGTGCCAGCAGGAAGGACAGTTATGGCTACACCTTC	CASRKDSYGYTF
TRBV29-1	.	few	TRBJ1-5	TGCAGCGTTGAAGAACACGACACGGGAGATCAGCCCCAGCATTTT	CSVEEHDTGDQPQHF
TRBV10-2	.	.	TRBJ2-7	TGCGCCAGCAGTGATCTGACAGTTTCCTACGAGCAGTACTTC	CASSDLTVSYEQYF
TRBV20-1	.	.	TRBJ2-2	TGCAGTGCTAGATCAGGGACCGCGAACACCGGGGAGCTGTTTTTT	CSARSGTANTGELFF